The clone carrying this TCR beta chain has just one count. The junction had 13 bases not matched to a gene; V was cut back by 8 bases and J by 7 bases. Germline lookup yields CDR1 MNHEY and CDR2 SMNVEV (reference sequence). CDR3 length: 16 residues. These data come from a study of blood T cell repertoires in COVID-19. Assay: immunoSEQ multiplex PCR; the TCRdb copy retains only in-frame clones and omits some. Here the sample spans 390,000 or so clones, 90% being singletons. V and J are TRBV27 and TRBJ1-6; 8 bases agree with TRBD1. The sequenced sample was peripheral blood. This clonotype was obtained from a man in his late teens or twenties with active or convalescent COVID-19. This CDR3 reads CASSSSGGRGNSPLHF. As DNA, the CDR3 is TGTGCCAGCTCATCGTCAGGGGGCCGTGGGAATTCACCCCTCCACTTT.